This is a list of T cell receptor beta chains from one sample in a study of T cell changes during pregnancy in multiple sclerosis. The table came from immunoSEQ multiplex PCR; TCRdb's copy has only in-frame clones and leaves some out. The table shows under 130,000 clones, with approximately 89% occurring only once. Sequencing used peripheral blood, obtained after pregnancy. These receptors were taken from a female donor with multiple sclerosis, enrolled in a pregnancy study. Each CDR3 is given with its conserved first and last residue. The D gene is left open where the match is weak. The size entry is marked missing in some rows and otherwise reads once, few, many or a size class.

d_gene: TRBD1; j_gene: TRBJ1-5; abundance: NA; v_gene: TRBV2; CDR3nt: TGTGCCAGCACTTCTCAGGGGGCTGGTCAGCCCCAGCATTTT; CDR3aa: CASTSQGAGQPQHF
d_gene: TRBD2; j_gene: TRBJ2-1; abundance: NA; v_gene: TRBV5-6; CDR3nt: TGTGCCAGCAGCTTGGACGGGCCTAGCGGGGGGGCTCTTGAGCAGTTCTTC; CDR3aa: CASSLDGPSGGALEQFF
d_gene: NA; j_gene: TRBJ1-5; abundance: once; v_gene: TRBV6-6; CDR3nt: TGTGCCAGCAGTCCTACAGGCAATCAGCCCCAGCATTTT; CDR3aa: CASSPTGNQPQHF
d_gene: NA; j_gene: TRBJ2-3; abundance: NA; v_gene: TRBV9; CDR3nt: TGTGCCAGCAGCCCATGGGGACTCGGTAGCACAGATACGCAGTATTTT; CDR3aa: CASSPWGLGSTDTQYF
d_gene: TRBD1; j_gene: TRBJ1-5; abundance: NA; v_gene: TRBV2; CDR3nt: TGTGCCAGCAGCGGACAGGGCAGGCAAGGTCAGCCCCAGCATTTT; CDR3aa: CASSGQGRQGQPQHF
d_gene: TRBD2; j_gene: TRBJ2-3; abundance: NA; v_gene: TRBV5-4; CDR3nt: TGTGCCAGCGGATCCTACTCGGGACTAGGGGCCGTGGCCAGCACAGATACGCAGTATTTT; CDR3aa: CASGSYSGLGAVASTDTQYF
d_gene: TRBD2; j_gene: TRBJ2-3; abundance: NA; v_gene: TRBV6-5; CDR3nt: TGTGCCAGCAGGGTAGCGGGGGGTTCAGATACGCAGTATTTT; CDR3aa: CASRVAGGSDTQYF
d_gene: TRBD1; j_gene: TRBJ2-6; abundance: NA; v_gene: TRBV7-2; CDR3nt: TGTGCCAGCAAAACGGACAGGGTGAAACCTGGGGCCAACGTCCTGACTTTC; CDR3aa: CASKTDRVKPGANVLTF
d_gene: NA; j_gene: TRBJ1-1; abundance: few; v_gene: TRBV7-3; CDR3nt: TGTGCCAGCAGGGGAGAAACTGAAGCTTTCTTT; CDR3aa: CASRGETEAFF
d_gene: TRBD2; j_gene: TRBJ2-3; abundance: NA; v_gene: TRBV7-6; CDR3nt: TGTGCCAGCAGTTTACTCGCCGGACTAGCAACAGATACGCAGTATTTT; CDR3aa: CASSLLAGLATDTQYF
d_gene: NA; j_gene: TRBJ2-5; abundance: NA; v_gene: TRBV5-4; CDR3nt: TGTGCCAGCAGCTTGCAAAGACCCGGGCCGACTAAAGAGACCCAGTACTTC; CDR3aa: CASSLQRPGPTKETQYF
d_gene: NA; j_gene: TRBJ2-7; abundance: NA; v_gene: TRBV21-1; CDR3nt: TGTGCCAGCAGCCCTGGGACAGGGCCTGTCTACGAGCAGTACTTC; CDR3aa: CASSPGTGPVYEQYF
d_gene: TRBD1; j_gene: TRBJ2-5; abundance: NA; v_gene: TRBV11-1; CDR3nt: TGTGCCAGCAGCGCGGGGACAGGGGGAGAGACCCAGTACTTC; CDR3aa: CASSAGTGGETQYF
d_gene: NA; j_gene: TRBJ1-6; abundance: NA; v_gene: TRBV9; CDR3nt: TGTGCCAGCAGCGTAGGGGGGGGAACCAGAGGACCCCTCCACTTT; CDR3aa: CASSVGGGTRGPLHF
d_gene: NA; j_gene: TRBJ2-7; abundance: NA; v_gene: TRBV6-1; CDR3nt: TGTGCCAGCAGTGAACGGGGGAACTCGGCCGAGCAGTACTTC; CDR3aa: CASSERGNSAEQYF
d_gene: NA; j_gene: TRBJ2-7; abundance: NA; v_gene: TRBV30; CDR3nt: TGTGCCTGGAGTCAGGCAGCCGAGCAGTACTTC; CDR3aa: CAWSQAAEQYF
d_gene: NA; j_gene: TRBJ1-1; abundance: NA; v_gene: TRBV20-1; CDR3nt: TGCAGTGCTCGGACAATAGCTGAAGCTTTCTTT; CDR3aa: CSARTIAEAFF
d_gene: NA; j_gene: TRBJ2-1; abundance: NA; v_gene: TRBV7-9; CDR3nt: TGTGCCAGCAGCTTTTCTGGGCAGATTAGGAATGAGCAGTTCTTC; CDR3aa: CASSFSGQIRNEQFF